These 5 T cell receptor beta chains were all obtained from the same sample, sequenced in a study of blood T cell repertoires in COVID-19. Measured with immunoSEQ multiplex PCR; TCRdb has only the in-frame clones, and not every one. The sample yields some 300,000 clones, roughly 86% seen once. Sequenced sample: PBMCs or T cells enriched from blood (not recorded which). These TCRs come from a woman in her 50s who had been exposed to COVID-19.

This chain links TRBV13 with TRBJ2-3; 15 bases are a match to TRBD2. The length of the CDR3 is 18 residues. Trimming at V came to 3 bases and at J to 2 bases, leaving 6 bases not matched to a gene. The germline V gene has CDR1 PRHDT and CDR2 FYEKMQ (reference sequence). CDR3 region: CASSLGTSGGPTTDTQYF. CDR3 nucleotide sequence: TGTGCCAGCAGCTTGGGGACTAGCGGGGGGCCAACCACAGATACGCAGTATTTT.

This clone has a single count. V gene TRBV28 combines with J gene TRBJ1-2; 11 positions agree with TRBD1. After removal of 5 bases from V and 4 bases from J, the junction contained 3 bases not matched to a gene. This CDR3 is 14 amino acids long. Looked up from germline, CDR1 is MDHEN and CDR2 is SYDVKM. In nucleotides, the CDR3 is TGTGCCAGCAGTCCGGGACAGGGGGGCTATGGCTACACCTTC. It codes for CASSPGQGGYGYTF.

The V and J genes are TRBV7-2 and TRBJ2-7, with 11 bases lining up with TRBD2. The CDR3 extends over 20 amino acids. V gave up 0 bases and J gave up 1 base; unmatched junction bases: 14. The germline V gene encodes CDR1 SGHTA and CDR2 FQGNSA. DNA of the CDR3: TGTGCCAGCAGCTTAGCGATTCGGGGTAGCGGGGGGGCTCAGTCCTACGAGCAGTACTTC. Protein sequence: CASSLAIRGSGGAQSYEQYF.

As regards this clone: This CDR3 is also generated by other DNA sequences in the sample. The J gene is TRBJ2-7, the V gene TRBV3-1 (or the pseudogene TRBV3-2), with D unclear. V was cut by 8 bases and J by 3 bases, with 8 bases left in between. This CDR3 contains 11 residues. Germline CDR1 LGHDT, CDR2 YNNKEL (reference sequence). In nucleotides, the CDR3 is TGTGCCAGCTCCCTACGCTACGAGCAGTACTTC. Protein sequence: CASSLRYEQYF.

The rearrangement uses TRBV6-5 and TRBJ1-5, with 10 bases identical to TRBD1. The trim removed 5 bases at V and 10 bases at J, leaving 5 bases unmatched. This CDR3 is 13 amino acids long. Looked up from germline, CDR1 is MNHEY and CDR2 is SVGAGI. CDR3 in amino acids: CASSNRDRGPQHF. In DNA, the CDR3 is TGTGCCAGCAGTAACCGGGACAGGGGCCCCCAGCATTTT.